The TCR beta chain described here comes from a study of blood T cell repertoires in COVID-19. CDR3 size: 14 residues. Trimming shortened V by 2 bases and J by 5 bases, and 12 bases separated the two germline ends. The V gene's germline CDR1 is MNHEY and CDR2 SVGEGT. Measured with immunoSEQ multiplex PCR; TCRdb has only the in-frame clones, and not every one. The repertoire holds 200,000 to 250,000 clones, with approximately 88% as singletons. This TCR was sampled from a woman in her thirties with acute COVID-19. J is TRBJ1-1 and V is TRBV6-2 or TRBV6-3; D is unresolved. Material for sequencing was PBMCs or T cells enriched from blood (not recorded which). The chain's CDR3 is CASSYPPPGTEAFF. The CDR3 nucleotides read TGTGCCAGCAGTTACCCACCCCCAGGTACTGAAGCTTTCTTT.